This TCR beta chain was documented in a study of T cell responses to AZD1222 COVID-19 vaccine. General study findings and limits: Repertoires were obtained solely post-peak T cell response. There were mostly white British donors and more females than males, and clonal diversity was possibly underestimated. CD4 TCRs associated with vaccination spanned spike, dominating at 160-218 and 743-854. As reported, nearly half of all spike-specific TCRs target variant regions that are unmutated.

Here immunoSEQ multiplex PCR was the method, and the copy in TCRdb shows in-frame clones only, minus some. Counted here are about 90,000 clones, 80% to 90% occurring once; the ten biggest clones make up 10%. The CDR3 runs 15 residues. Trimming at V came to 4 bases and at J to 7 bases, leaving 9 bases not matched to a gene. The germline CDR1 and CDR2 sequences are SGHTA and FQGNSA. Note on this clone: The target antigen is unknown.

The chain links TRBV7-2 to TRBJ1-4; 7 bases align to TRBD1. The sequence was obtained from an adult in good health. Sequencing used peripheral blood, obtained on day 0 of MenACWY control vaccination. The DNA for the CDR3 is TGTGCCAGCAGCTCCGGACAGGTAGCGGTTGAAAAACTGTTTTTT. This gives the protein CASSSGQVAVEKLFF.